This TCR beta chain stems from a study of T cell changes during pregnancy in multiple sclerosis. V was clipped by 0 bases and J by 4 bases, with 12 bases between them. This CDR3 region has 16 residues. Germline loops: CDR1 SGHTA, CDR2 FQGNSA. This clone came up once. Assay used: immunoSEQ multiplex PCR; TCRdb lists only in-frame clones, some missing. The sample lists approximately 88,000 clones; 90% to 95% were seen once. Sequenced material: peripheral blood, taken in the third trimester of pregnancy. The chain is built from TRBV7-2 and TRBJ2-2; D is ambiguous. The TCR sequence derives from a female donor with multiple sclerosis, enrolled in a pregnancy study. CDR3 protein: CASSLAGEVVTGELFF. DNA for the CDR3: TGTGCCAGCAGCTTAGCAGGAGAGGTAGTCACCGGGGAGCTGTTTTTT.